What follows describes a single T cell receptor (beta chain). Germline CDR1 is DFQATT and CDR2 is SNEGSKA (reference sequence). The CDR3 has 15 residues. This sample is drawn from a study of monozygotic twins with inflammatory bowel disease. TCRdb reworked the 5' RACE reads into one entry per CDR3 protein, no DNA. Its listing shows approximately 300,000 distinct CDR3 sequences. Sequenced sample: blood. This chain links TRBV20-1 with TRBJ2-1; the D call of TRBD2 rests on TCRdb alone, since no DNA is present to check it. The receptor was derived from a human donor with ulcerative colitis or Crohn's disease, or a healthy co-twin of an affected twin (not recorded which). The CDR3 reads CSAREPSGRGNEQFF.